This T cell receptor beta chain was sequenced during a study of T cell repertoires in cytomegalovirus infection. Each CDR3 protein gets one entry after TCRdb re-called the reads with MiXCR. Among approximately 750,000 distinct CDR3 sequences, about a third were seen once, and the ten largest hold around 2.8%. Trimming at V came to 1 base and at J to 9 bases, leaving 5 bases not matched to a gene. Germline-derived CDR1 and CDR2 are SGHRS and YFSETQ. The CDR3 is made up of 15 amino acids. The sample comprised PBMCs. The rearrangement uses TRBV5-1 and TRBJ1-6, with TRBD1 identical over 9 bases. This receptor was identified in a human donor in good health (CMV status not recorded). Some clones in this sample may be carry-over from other donors' samples. The CDR3 sequence: CASSLTGGERSPLHF. CDR3 DNA: TGCGCCAGCAGCTTGACAGGGGGCGAGCGTTCACCCCTCCACTTT.